What follows are 31 T cell receptor beta chains derived from one specimen sequenced in a study of Ad26.COV2.S vaccination and SARS-CoV-2 variants. Treatment here: around 19 received Ad26.COV2.S at low or high dose, single or two shots; several received placebo; per-sample allocation not given. Material that was analyzed had been drawn on day 63 after the first vaccine or placebo injection. Produced via immunoSEQ multiplex PCR; TCRdb's table is partial and in-frame only. The sample records approximately 420,000 clones, less than 90% being singletons. This material consisted of peripheral blood, taken in a trial of Ad26.COV2.S vaccine versus placebo. These TCRs come from a person between 18 and 65 years old who received the Ad26.COV2.S COVID-19 vaccine or a placebo.

Turning to this clone: This CDR3 is also generated by other DNA sequences in the sample. This chain links TRBV5-6 with TRBJ1-2; D is ambiguous. Germline values: CDR1 SGHDT, CDR2 YYEEEE. V was clipped by 0 bases and J by 2 bases, with 5 bases between them. The CDR3 runs 13 residues. For the CDR3, the DNA is TGTGCCAGCAGCTTGGGAGGGAACTATGGCTACACCTTC. It yields the protein CASSLGGNYGYTF.

The chain is built from TRBV15 and TRBJ2-7; D perhaps matches TRBD2 (6 bases). V dropped 5 bases and J dropped 3 bases, with 20 bases sitting between them. The CDR3 totals 16 residues. Looked up from germline, CDR1 is LNHNV and CDR2 is YYDKDF (reference sequence). CDR3 in amino acids: CATSRLGRERIYEQYF. The CDR3 DNA is TGTGCCACCAGCCGACTCGGGCGGGAACGGATCTACGAGCAGTACTTC.

The rearrangement links TRBV19 to TRBJ2-2; D might be TRBD2 (5 bases). The CDR3 sequence is 15 residues long. CDR1 and CDR2 (germline): LNHDA, SQIVND (reference sequence). V lost 0 bases to trimming and J lost 7 bases, with 12 bases between them. The CDR3 loop is CASSIDQRAIGELFF. Written as DNA, the CDR3 is TGTGCCAGTAGTATAGATCAGAGGGCTATCGGGGAGCTGTTTTTT.

The J gene is TRBJ2-4, the V gene TRBV30, with 12 bases identical to TRBD1. Trimming took 1 base from V and 7 from J; bases not matched to a gene: 2. This CDR3 has 14 amino acids. Germline values: CDR1 GTSNPN, CDR2 SVGIG (reference sequence). Here the CDR3 DNA reads TGTGCCTGGAGTGCGGGACAGGGGGCCAACATTCAGTACTTC. Amino acids: CAWSAGQGANIQYF. Variable domain in full (rest from reference TRBV30 and TRBJ2-4): SQTIHQWPATLVQPVGSPLSLECTVEGTSNPNLYWYRQAAGRGLQLLFYSVGIGQISSEVPQNLSASRPQDRQFILSSKKLLLSDSGFYLCAWSAGQGANIQYFGAGTRLSVL.

This clone has more than one count but fewer than ten. The V gene is TRBV3-1 (or the pseudogene TRBV3-2), the J gene TRBJ1-6; the match to TRBD1 covers 10 bases. Germline CDR1 is LGHDT and CDR2 is YNNKEL (reference sequence). The CDR3 has 16 residues. Unmatched junction bases numbered 8, after V lost 3 bases and J lost 9 bases. The CDR3 DNA sequence: TGTGCCAGCAGCCAGCTCGCCGGGACAGGGGTTTCACCCCTCCACTTT. The encoded protein is CASSQLAGTGVSPLHF.

This chain connects TRBV2 to TRBJ2-2; TRBD2 might be the D (6 bases). CDR1 and CDR2 from the germline V gene are SNHLY and FYNNEI. V lost 7 bases and J 2 bases, leaving 11 bases between the germline ends. The CDR3 contains 14 residues. CDR3 residues: CASKGLVNTGELFF. In nucleotides, the CDR3 is TGTGCCAGCAAGGGACTGGTAAACACCGGGGAGCTGTTTTTT.

J is TRBJ1-5 and V is TRBV12-3 or TRBV12-4; 7 positions agree with TRBD1. The CDR3 covers 13 residues. V dropped 7 bases and J dropped 6; count of bases not matched to a gene: 6. The CDR3 protein is CASTGQAGQPQHF. CDR3 nucleotides: TGTGCCAGCACTGGACAGGCAGGTCAGCCCCAGCATTTT.

The rearrangement links TRBV28 to TRBJ2-7; TRBD1 aligns across 8 bases. V dropped 7 bases and J dropped 3; count of bases not matched to a gene: 8. The CDR3 has 14 amino acids. Germline values: CDR1 MDHEN, CDR2 SYDVKM. CDR3 loop: CASKPGTGFYEQYF. The CDR3, as DNA: TGTGCCAGCAAACCCGGGACAGGATTCTACGAGCAGTACTTC.

This clone was found once. The sample has other DNA sequences that encode this CDR3 too. The chain joins TRBV7-8 to TRBJ1-5; D call uncertain. Germline V gene lookup returns CDR1 SGHVS and CDR2 FQNEAQ. V lost 5 bases and J 1 base, leaving 9 bases between the germline ends. The CDR3 runs 14 residues. The DNA for the CDR3 is TGTGCCAGCAGCCCCAGTGAAAGCAATCAGCCCCAGCATTTT. This sequence encodes CASSPSESNQPQHF.

As concerns this clone: The sample carries other DNA sequences with the same CDR3. The chain recombines TRBV5-4 with TRBJ1-1, with a possible D match to TRBD1 (5 bases). This CDR3 is 14 amino acids long. The germline V and J ends were trimmed by 0 bases and 7 bases, with 13 bases remaining between them. In germline, CDR1 is SGHNT, CDR2 YYREEE (reference sequence). The CDR3 DNA sequence: TGTGCCAGCAGCTTGGCGGCAGGGCAAGGTGAAGCTTTCTTT. Translated: CASSLAAGQGEAFF.

The chain carries TRBV7-2 and TRBJ1-2; 7 bases line up with TRBD1. From germline, CDR1 is SGHTA and CDR2 FQGNSA. This CDR3 has 13 residues. With V trimmed by 5 bases and J by 10 bases, 10 bases remained unmatched. The CDR3 loop is CASSAPTGLHYTF. The CDR3 region has the DNA TGTGCCAGCAGCGCGCCGACAGGGTTACACTACACCTTC.

In DNA, the CDR3 is TGTGCCAGCAGCTTAGGGACAGGGGACCAAGAGACCCAGTACTTC. This sequence encodes CASSLGTGDQETQYF. The chain is built from TRBV7-2 and TRBJ2-5; TRBD1 aligns across 9 bases. The J segment lost 0 bases and the V segment lost 1 base, leaving 0 bases of the junction unmatched. There are 15 residues in the CDR3. The germline gives CDR1 SGHTA, CDR2 FQGNSA.

The rearrangement links TRBV5-1 to TRBJ2-5, with 11 bases matching TRBD2. The CDR3 length is 18 residues. Germline V gene sequence: CDR1 SGHRS, CDR2 YFSETQ. The ends lost 0 bases at V and 0 bases at J; junction bases unmatched: 7. CDR3 DNA: TGCGCCAGCAGCTTGGCCCTAACTAGCGGGGGCCACCAAGAGACCCAGTACTTC. This gives the protein CASSLALTSGGHQETQYF.

A remark on this clone: The same CDR3 arises from other DNA sequences in this sample as well. V is TRBV12-3 or TRBV12-4 and J is TRBJ1-3; D perhaps matches TRBD1 (5 bases). The V and J ends lost 8 bases and 2 bases respectively, with 7 bases between them. The CDR3 is 12 amino acids. Here the CDR3 reads CASRGTGNTIYF. CDR3 DNA sequence: TGTGCCAGCCGGGGGACTGGAAACACCATATATTTT.

The CDR3: CASRPSAGADNEQFF. The CDR3 DNA reads as TGTGCCAGCAGGCCTTCAGCGGGGGCGGACAATGAGCAGTTCTTC. This sequence joins TRBV6-5 and TRBJ2-1, with 8 bases fitting TRBD2. With V trimmed by 6 bases and J by 5 bases, 9 bases remained unmatched. CDR1 and CDR2 from the germline V gene are MNHEY and SVGAGI. The CDR3 is 15 amino acids.

A note on this clone: The sample contains more than one DNA sequence encoding this CDR3. V usage is TRBV27 and J usage is TRBJ2-5; D perhaps matches TRBD2 (5 bases). Trimming left V 3 bases short and J 2 bases short, with 7 bases between. The CDR3 extends over 13 amino acids. CDR1 and CDR2 (germline): MNHEY, SMNVEV (reference sequence). The chain's CDR3 is CASSFGLQETQYF. The CDR3 bases are TGTGCCAGCAGTTTCGGACTTCAAGAGACCCAGTACTTC.

The chain joins TRBV30 to TRBJ2-7; perhaps TRBD1 as D (5 bases). CDR3 length: 11 residues. Germline-derived CDR1 and CDR2 are GTSNPN and SVGIG (reference sequence). The V gene lost 4 bases and the J gene lost 4 bases, with 8 bases spanning the gap. CDR3 protein: CAWKDIYEQYF. The CDR3 region has the DNA TGTGCCTGGAAGGACATTTACGAGCAGTACTTC.

J is TRBJ2-3 and V is TRBV4-1; 10 bases agree with TRBD1. Germline CDR1 MGHRA, CDR2 YSYEKL. The CDR3 is made up of 18 amino acids. V trimming: 1 base; J trimming: 0 bases; junction bases outside the gene matches: 7. CDR3 in amino acids: CASSQVPGQGRSTDTQYF. Here the CDR3 DNA reads TGCGCCAGCAGCCAAGTGCCGGGACAGGGGCGCAGCACAGATACGCAGTATTTT.

The V gene is TRBV19, the J gene TRBJ2-3, with a tentative D call TRBD1 (6 bases). V was pared by 8 bases and J by 3 bases, with 12 bases between. The CDR3 sequence is 13 residues long. Germline CDR1 reads LNHDA; CDR2 reads SQIVND (reference sequence). The CDR3 region is CASSPQGTDTQYF. DNA of the CDR3: TGTGCCAGTTCCCCTCAGGGGACAGATACGCAGTATTTT.

Concerning this clone: The junction departs from germline at one end; a sequencing error may be responsible. The rearrangement links TRBV7-2 to TRBJ2-3, with 9 bases lining up with TRBD2. Germline CDR1 and CDR2: SGHTA and FQGNSA. The CDR3 is 15 amino acids. The CDR3 sequence: CASSLAGPAGDTQYF. The CDR3 DNA is TGTGCCAGCAGCCTAGCGGGGCCCGCCGGAGATACGCAGTATTTT.

This clone was detected once. The V gene is TRBV4-2, the J gene TRBJ1-1, with D possibly being TRBD1 (6 bases). From germline, CDR1 is LGHNA and CDR2 YNFKEQ. V lost 3 bases, J lost 2 bases, and 16 bases lay in between. The CDR3 is made up of 16 amino acids. CDR3 sequence reads: CASSQGHTETNTEAFF. CDR3 sequence (DNA): TGTGCCAGCAGCCAGGGACACACGGAGACTAACACTGAAGCTTTCTTT.

The chain has TRBV30 and TRBJ2-7, with TRBD1 identical over 8 bases. Germline V lookup: CDR1 GTSNPN, CDR2 SVGIG (reference sequence). The CDR3 is made up of 15 amino acids. V was clipped by 1 base and J by 3 bases; unmatched bases: 8. Here the CDR3 reads CAWSALGTGFYEQYF. In DNA form, the CDR3 reads TGTGCCTGGAGTGCCCTCGGGACAGGTTTCTACGAGCAGTACTTC.

The chain combines TRBV18 with TRBJ1-2, with 7 bases fitting TRBD1. J was trimmed by 5 bases and V by 2 bases; bases with no gene match: 5. The CDR3 contains 14 residues. The germline V gene encodes CDR1 KGHSH and CDR2 LQKENI. The chain's CDR3 is CASSPSGTEYGYTF. The CDR3 bases are TGTGCCAGCTCACCAAGTGGGACAGAATATGGCTACACCTTC.

The rearrangement uses TRBV11-2 and TRBJ2-2; 10 bases align to TRBD2. V dropped 5 bases and J dropped 1; count of bases not matched to a gene: 4. The CDR3 has 16 amino acids. Germline loops: CDR1 SGHAT, CDR2 FQNNGV. In nucleotides, the CDR3 is TGTGCCAGCAGCATCCCTAGCGGGGGGAACACCGGGGAGCTGTTTTTT. Residues: CASSIPSGGNTGELFF.

The chain uses TRBV5-1 and TRBJ1-2; 7 positions match TRBD1. V shed 4 bases, J shed 2 bases, and the junction held 11 bases outside the gene matches. Germline V gene lookup returns CDR1 SGHRS and CDR2 YFSETQ. There are 16 residues in the CDR3. The CDR3 reads CASSGGRDRLNYGYTF. CDR3 sequence (DNA): TGCGCCAGCAGCGGGGGCCGGGACAGACTCAACTATGGCTACACCTTC.

The chain couples TRBV7-9 to TRBJ2-1; the match to TRBD2 covers 11 bases. Germline assignment: CDR1 SEHNR and CDR2 FQNEAQ (reference sequence). This CDR3 is built from 14 residues. V lost 5 bases, J lost 12 bases, and 9 bases stayed unmatched. For the CDR3, the DNA is TGTGCCAGCAGCCCGACCCTGACTAGCGGGGTGCAGTTCTTC. Amino acid sequence: CASSPTLTSGVQFF.

J is TRBJ2-5 and V is TRBV19; D remains unclear. Germline CDR1 is LNHDA and CDR2 is SQIVND (reference sequence). V was shortened by 5 bases and J by 1 base, with 8 bases between the two germline ends. The length of the CDR3 is 13 residues. The DNA for the CDR3 is TGTGCCAGTAGTGACCGCTCCCAAGAGACCCAGTACTTC. Translating it yields CASSDRSQETQYF.

In its sample, this clone was seen a few times. The rearrangement uses TRBV6-5 and TRBJ1-5, with a weak D call TRBD1 (5 bases). Germline lookup yields CDR1 MNHEY and CDR2 SVGAGI. The CDR3 spans 14 residues. V was trimmed by 4 bases and J by 5 bases, leaving 12 bases between them. CDR3 sequence: CASSSRGADQPQHF. CDR3 coding DNA: TGTGCCAGCAGTTCGAGGGGTGCGGATCAGCCCCAGCATTTT.

This clone was counted a few times. The chain uses TRBV4-1 and TRBJ1-6; D remains ambiguous. V gave up 3 bases and J gave up 10 bases, with 19 bases separating them. CDR1 is MGHRA, CDR2 YSYEKL, per germline. This CDR3 is 16 amino acids long. The CDR3: CASSHRERHPGSPLHF. DNA for the CDR3: TGCGCCAGCAGCCACAGAGAGAGACACCCGGGGTCACCCCTCCACTTT.

The chain uses TRBV6-5 and TRBJ2-2; D might be TRBD2 (6 bases). The germline V and J ends were trimmed by 4 bases and 4 bases, with 10 bases remaining between them. CDR1 MNHEY and CDR2 SVGAGI come from the germline V gene. This CDR3 has 14 residues. This CDR3 reads CASSLRRGTGELFF. CDR3 nucleotide sequence: TGTGCCAGCAGTTTAAGGCGGGGCACCGGGGAGCTGTTTTTT.

This chain uses TRBV12-3 or TRBV12-4 with TRBJ1-2; D gene unclear. Trimming left V 6 bases short and J 6 bases short, with 14 bases between. CDR3 length: 13 residues. CDR3 nucleotide sequence: TGTGCCAGCAGCCTGAGCCTGGGCGATGGCTACACCTTC. Translating it yields CASSLSLGDGYTF.